This T cell receptor beta chain appears in the sequencing data of a study of CD8 T cells in ankylosing spondylitis. TCRdb used MiXCR to reprocess the 5' RACE reads, holding one entry per CDR3 protein. This repertoire shows 100,000 to 150,000 distinct CDR3 sequences, approximately 9.7% found once; its top ten account for approximately 3.4%. The CDR3 totals 14 residues. After removal of 5 bases from V and 5 bases from J, the junction contained 7 bases not matched to a gene. The sample taken for sequencing was blood, either unsorted or a sorted T cell fraction (not recorded which). The TCR sequence derives from a male donor with ankylosing spondylitis or in good health (not recorded which). This chain connects TRBV12-3 or TRBV12-4 to TRBJ2-7; 9 bases map to TRBD2. The CDR3 DNA follows: TGTGCCAGCAGTCACAGCGGGGGGCCCCACGAGCAGTACTTC. Translated: CASSHSGGPHEQYF.